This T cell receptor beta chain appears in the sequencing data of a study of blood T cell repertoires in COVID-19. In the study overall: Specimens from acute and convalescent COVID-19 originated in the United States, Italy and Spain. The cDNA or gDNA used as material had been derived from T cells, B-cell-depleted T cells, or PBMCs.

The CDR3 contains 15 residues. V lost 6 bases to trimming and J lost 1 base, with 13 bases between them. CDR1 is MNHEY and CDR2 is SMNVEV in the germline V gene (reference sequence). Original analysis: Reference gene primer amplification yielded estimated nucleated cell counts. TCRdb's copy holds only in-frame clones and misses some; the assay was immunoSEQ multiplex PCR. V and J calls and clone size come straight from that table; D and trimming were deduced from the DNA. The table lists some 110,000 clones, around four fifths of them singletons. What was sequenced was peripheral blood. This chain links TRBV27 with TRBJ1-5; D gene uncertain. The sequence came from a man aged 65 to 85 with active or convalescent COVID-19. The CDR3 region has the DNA TGTGCCAGCAGGTGGGAGATCAGAAGCAATCAGCCCCAGCATTTT. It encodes CASRWEIRSNQPQHF.